The clone carrying this TCR beta chain occurred many times. This entry is derived from a study of T-cell reconstitution after alpha-beta-depleted transplantation in children. The library targeted TCRbeta and was prepared with unique molecular identifiers. Via MiXCR, TCRdb re-called the PCR reads, giving one row per CDR3 protein. The sample has 600,000 to 700,000 distinct CDR3 sequences, roughly 15% seen once; the top ten hold about 1.1%. The CDR3 totals 19 residues. Losses at the gene ends were 0 bases for V and 1 base for J; bases not matched to a gene: 12. Per germline, CDR1 DFQATT and CDR2 SNEGSKA (reference sequence).

The chain employs TRBV20-1 and TRBJ2-3, with 11 bases that match TRBD2. The sample in question was PBMCs from the stem cell graft donor, obtained from the stem cell graft. The receptor was derived from a human donor who donated a stem cell graft to a child with acute myeloid leukemia. Here the CDR3 DNA reads TGCAGTGCTAGAGACCTTAACTTCCGACTAGCGGGGCGCACAGATACGCAGTATTTT. This gives the protein CSARDLNFRLAGRTDTQYF.